This section outlines one T cell receptor (beta chain) sequence together with its context. The entry originates in a study of blood T cell repertoires in COVID-19. Study-level background: Italy, Spain and the United States were the sources of the convalescent and acute COVID-19 samples.

The germline V gene has CDR1 KGHSH and CDR2 LQKENI. The CDR3 is 15 amino acids. Germline trimming cut 6 bases from V and 7 bases from J; bases unmatched to any gene: 9. TCRdb's table, derived via immunoSEQ multiplex PCR, lists solely in-frame clones and lacks some. The profile shows about 78,000 clones, roughly 89% of them singletons. The sequenced sample was peripheral blood. This rearrangement joins TRBV18 to TRBJ1-6; 7 nucleotides agree with TRBD1. The receptor was isolated from a woman aged 80 or over with active or convalescent COVID-19. The CDR3 reads CASSLTGTGNSPLHF. The CDR3 DNA is TGTGCCAGCTCGCTGACAGGGACGGGCAATTCACCCCTCCACTTT.